Below, 25 T cell receptor beta chains from the same sample are listed, as sequenced in a study of OX40 agonist ivuxolimab in advanced cancers. Sequencing was performed with immunoSEQ multiplex PCR; in TCRdb, only in-frame clones are kept and a portion is missing. The data contain roughly 80,000 clones, 85% of them singletons. This specimen was CD4+ or CD8+ T cells sorted from blood, taken in a trial of the OX40 agonist ivuxolimab. Receptor source: an adult with an advanced solid tumor such as melanoma, head and neck, liver or kidney cancer.

V is TRBV9 and J is TRBJ1-1, with 7 bases identical to TRBD1. V shed 4 bases, J shed 3 bases, and the junction held 6 bases outside the gene matches. Germline loops: CDR1 SGDLS, CDR2 YYNGEE. The CDR3 sequence is 14 residues long. The CDR3 is CASSMTGRDTEAFF. Written as DNA, the CDR3 is TGTGCCAGCAGCATGACAGGGCGTGACACTGAAGCTTTCTTT. Full variable domain (missing parts from reference TRBV9 and TRBJ1-1): DSGVTQTPKHLITATGQRVTLRCSPRSGDLSVYWYQQSLDQGLQFLIQYYNGEERAKGNILERFSAQQFPDLHSELNLSSLELGDSALYFCASSMTGRDTEAFFGQGTRLTVV.

The chain uses TRBV5-1 and TRBJ2-3; D tentatively fits TRBD1 or TRBD2 (6 bases each). The germline gives CDR1 SGHRS, CDR2 YFSETQ. The CDR3 is made up of 16 amino acids. V dropped 1 base and J dropped 1 base, with 13 bases sitting between them. The CDR3 loop reads CASSLSPGAGTDTQYF. In DNA form, the CDR3 reads TGCGCCAGCAGCTTGTCGCCGGGGGCGGGCACAGATACGCAGTATTTT. The full variable domain, with the rest looked up from reference TRBV5-1 and TRBJ2-3, is KAGVTQTPRYLIKTRGQQVTLSCSPISGHRSVSWYQQTPGQGLQFLFEYFSETQRNKGNFPGRFSGRQFSNSRSEMNVSTLELGDSALYLCASSLSPGAGTDTQYFGPGTRLTVL.

The gene calls are TRBV5-1 and TRBJ2-2; D ambiguous. Trimming left V 4 bases short and J 8 bases short, with 12 bases between. Germline V gene sequence: CDR1 SGHRS, CDR2 YFSETQ. The CDR3 runs 13 residues. CDR3 region: CASSVARAGELFF. For the CDR3, the DNA is TGCGCCAGCAGCGTTGCTAGGGCGGGGGAGCTGTTTTTT.

This clone was recorded once. The chain links TRBV6-5 to TRBJ1-2; D not certain. From germline, CDR1 is MNHEY and CDR2 SVGAGI. V lost 0 bases and J lost 4, with 6 bases in between. CDR3 length equals 13 residues. The chain's CDR3 is CASSYSSLYGYTF. The CDR3 nucleotides read TGTGCCAGCAGTTACTCGAGCCTCTATGGCTACACCTTC.

The chain combines TRBV2 with TRBJ2-2; 10 bases are a match to TRBD1. Germline V gene data show CDR1 as SNHLY and CDR2 as FYNNEI. J was trimmed by 6 bases and V by 5 bases; bases with no gene match: 6. This CDR3 comprises 15 residues. The CDR3 DNA follows: TGTGCCAGCAGTAAACCGGGACAGGGGCCCGGGGAGCTGTTTTTT. Amino acids: CASSKPGQGPGELFF.

The V and J genes are TRBV7-9 and TRBJ2-5, with D perhaps matching TRBD1 (6 bases). Germline V gives CDR1 SEHNR, CDR2 FQNEAQ (reference sequence). The CDR3 runs 15 residues. V was clipped by 5 bases and J by 1 base, with 14 bases between them. The CDR3, as DNA: TGTGCCAGCAGCCCTGGACAGACCTTCCAAGAGACCCAGTACTTC. Its translation: CASSPGQTFQETQYF.

The rearrangement joins TRBV7-6 to TRBJ2-2, with D possibly being TRBD2 (5 bases). This CDR3 spans 14 amino acids. Trimming removed 5 bases at V and 7 bases at J, with 14 bases between. Germline V CDR1 and CDR2: SGHVS, FNYEAQ. CDR3 sequence: CASSPWGEGGELFF. For the CDR3, the DNA is TGTGCCAGCAGCCCCTGGGGAGAGGGCGGGGAGCTGTTTTTT.

V usage is TRBV10-2 and J usage is TRBJ1-1; 8 bases agree with TRBD1. Trimming at V came to 4 bases and at J to 3 bases, leaving 4 bases not matched to a gene. The CDR3 loop spans 14 amino acids. The germline V gene has CDR1 WSHSY and CDR2 SAAADI. The CDR3 spells CASSAGQGYTEAFF. As DNA, the CDR3 is TGCGCCAGCAGTGCCGGACAGGGATACACTGAAGCTTTCTTT.

Turning to this clone: A junction end diverges from the germline sequence, so it may reflect a read error. The same CDR3 is also encoded by other DNA sequences in this sample. V gene TRBV28 combines with J gene TRBJ2-2, with D hard to call. CDR1 and CDR2 (germline): MDHEN, SYDVKM. The CDR3 runs 11 residues. Here the CDR3 reads CASRKAVQLFF. CDR3 sequence (DNA): TGCGCCAGCAGAAAGGCGGTTCAGCTGTTTTTT.

A few counts support this clone. The rearrangement joins TRBV5-8 to TRBJ1-5; no reliable D call. V dropped 4 bases and J dropped 4 bases, with 15 bases sitting between them. CDR3 length equals 15 residues. Per the germline V gene, CDR1 is SGHTS and CDR2 is YDEGEE. The CDR3 here is CASSPPAGGNQPQHF. The DNA of the CDR3 is TGTGCCAGCAGCCCTCCCGCAGGAGGAAATCAGCCCCAGCATTTT.

J is TRBJ2-6 and V is TRBV4-1; no clear D gene. The V gene lost 4 bases and the J gene lost 0 bases, with 7 bases spanning the gap. The CDR3 consists of 15 residues. Germline values: CDR1 MGHRA, CDR2 YSYEKL. This CDR3 reads CASSPRLSGANVLTF. The CDR3 bases are TGCGCCAGCAGCCCCCGACTCTCTGGGGCCAACGTCCTGACTTTC.

The V call is TRBV19, the J call TRBJ1-5; TRBD1 agrees at 12 bases. Germline values: CDR1 LNHDA, CDR2 SQIVND (reference sequence). The junction had 6 bases not matched to a gene; V was cut back by 3 bases and J by 0 bases. This CDR3 comprises 18 residues. The CDR3 DNA follows: TGTGCCAGTAGTATTCCGGGACAGGGGGCATATAGCAATCAGCCCCAGCATTTT. Protein sequence: CASSIPGQGAYSNQPQHF.

This clone was counted only a few times. This chain uses TRBV7-2 with TRBJ2-1; 8 positions match TRBD2. This CDR3 has 15 residues. Germline CDR1 is SGHTA and CDR2 is FQGNSA. The V and J ends lost 6 bases and 7 bases, in that order; junction bases with no gene match: 11. Here the CDR3 reads CASSPGGVGGNEQFF. In nucleotides, the CDR3 is TGTGCCAGCAGTCCCGGGGGGGTAGGAGGGAATGAGCAGTTCTTC. The entire variable domain, with the rest obtained from reference TRBV7-2 and TRBJ2-1, is as follows: GAGVSQSPSNKVTEKGKDVELRCDPISGHTALYWYRQSLGQGLEFLIYFQGNSAPDKSGLPSDRFSAERTGGSVSTLTIQRTQQEDSAVYLCASSPGGVGGNEQFFGPGTRLTVL.

This chain connects TRBV5-1 to TRBJ2-7; 8 bases map to TRBD2. The CDR3 totals 13 residues. The germline V gene has CDR1 SGHRS and CDR2 YFSETQ. Trimming removed 2 bases from V and 6 bases from J; junction bases left unmatched: 4. The CDR3 spells CASSFLAGLEQYF. The CDR3 DNA reads TGCGCCAGCAGCTTTTTAGCGGGACTCGAGCAGTACTTC.

The genes are TRBV5-4 and TRBJ2-2; D is undetermined. The CDR3 runs 14 residues. Germline V lookup: CDR1 SGHNT, CDR2 YYREEE (reference sequence). V was trimmed by 4 bases and J by 1 base, leaving 8 bases between them. The CDR3 region has the DNA TGTGCCAGCAGCCTGGCAGGGAACACCGGGGAGCTGTTTTTT. As protein: CASSLAGNTGELFF.

V and J are TRBV6-6 and TRBJ1-1; 7 bases match TRBD1. Germline assignment: CDR1 MNHNY and CDR2 SVGAGI (reference sequence). V dropped 6 bases and J dropped 4; count of bases not matched to a gene: 5. The CDR3 is 13 amino acids. Written as DNA, the CDR3 is TGTGCCAGCAGGTCGGGACAGCCCACTGAAGCTTTCTTT. It is translated as CASRSGQPTEAFF.

This chain uses TRBV28 with TRBJ2-7; 7 nucleotides align to TRBD2. J gave up 6 bases and V 5 bases, and 10 bases lay outside the gene matches. The CDR3 consists of 14 residues. The V gene's germline CDR1 is MDHEN and CDR2 SYDVKM. In DNA, the CDR3 is TGTGCCAGCAGTCCCACTGAGGAGCGGGGCGAGCAGTACTTC. This codes for CASSPTEERGEQYF.

This clone was detected once. V and J are TRBV5-1 and TRBJ2-5; 8 bases agree with TRBD1. This CDR3 has 16 residues. V lost 0 bases, J lost 2 bases, and 6 bases stayed unmatched. Germline lookup yields CDR1 SGHRS and CDR2 YFSETQ. The CDR3 DNA sequence: TGCGCCAGCAGCTTGGGTGGACAGGGAGGACAAGAGACCCAGTACTTC. Its protein product is CASSLGGQGGQETQYF.

The CDR3 is CAISAGAGVDTQYF. In DNA form, the CDR3 reads TGTGCCATCAGTGCGGGGGCCGGGGTGGATACGCAGTATTTT. V gene TRBV10-3 combines with J gene TRBJ2-3; the D gene could be TRBD1 or TRBD2 (6 bases each). Looked up from germline, CDR1 is ENHRY and CDR2 is SYGVKD. The length of the CDR3 is 14 residues. V shed 4 bases and J shed 6 bases, with 14 bases lying between them.

V usage is TRBV6-6 and J usage is TRBJ2-2, with 7 bases identical to TRBD2. Germline V gene sequence: CDR1 MNHNY, CDR2 SVGAGI (reference sequence). The CDR3 spans 14 residues. Trimming at V came to 6 bases and at J to 4 bases, leaving 5 bases not matched to a gene. CDR3: CASSPGGGTGELFF. The DNA for the CDR3 is TGTGCCAGCAGCCCTGGGGGGGGCACCGGGGAGCTGTTTTTT.

The chain links TRBV5-4 to TRBJ2-3, with unresolved D. This CDR3 is 12 amino acids long. The V and J ends lost 5 bases and 2 bases respectively, with 6 bases between them. Germline CDR1 and CDR2: SGHNT and YYREEE (reference sequence). As DNA, the CDR3 is TGTGCCAGCAGTCTGGACACAGATACGCAGTATTTT. It yields the protein CASSLDTDTQYF.

This clone was observed once. The chain joins TRBV6-6 to TRBJ2-1; no clear D. This CDR3 contains 14 residues. Germline V gene data show CDR1 as MNHNY and CDR2 as SVGAGI (reference sequence). V lost 6 bases to trimming and J lost 8 bases, with 17 bases between them. As DNA, the CDR3 is TGTGCCAGCAGCACAAAAAATAAGGGTTATGAGCAGTTCTTC. This sequence encodes CASSTKNKGYEQFF.

V is TRBV28 and J is TRBJ2-5; 14 positions agree with TRBD2. The CDR3 is made up of 14 amino acids. Germline CDR1 MDHEN, CDR2 SYDVKM. The V gene end was trimmed by 6 bases and the J gene end by 5 bases; junction bases not matched to a gene: 2. DNA of the CDR3: TGTGCCAGCAGACGGACTAGCGGGGGGGAGACCCAGTACTTC. Translation: CASRRTSGGETQYF.

This sequence joins TRBV7-9 and TRBJ2-3; D is unresolved. The CDR3 sequence is 18 residues long. Trimming took off 3 bases at V and 5 bases at J, with 24 bases between the two ends. Germline V lookup: CDR1 SEHNR, CDR2 FQNEAQ (reference sequence). The CDR3, as DNA: TGTGCCAGCAGCTTTAATTTAACCTTTAAGCCCCCCAGAGATACGCAGTATTTT. This translates into CASSFNLTFKPPRDTQYF. Complete variable domain (other parts from reference TRBV7-9 and TRBJ2-3): DTGVSQNPRHKITKRGQNVTFRCDPISEHNRLYWYRQTLGQGPEFLTYFQNEAQLEKSRLLSDRFSAERPKGSFSTLEIQRTEQGDSAMYLCASSFNLTFKPPRDTQYFGPGTRLTVL.

The CDR3 DNA reads as TGTGCCAGTACCCATAAGGGGGCAGGGTTCATTCAGCCCCAGCATTTT. Protein sequence: CASTHKGAGFIQPQHF. This chain links TRBV19 with TRBJ1-5; 7 positions match TRBD1. J was trimmed by 6 bases and V by 7 bases; bases with no gene match: 15. Germline V gene lookup returns CDR1 LNHDA and CDR2 SQIVND (reference sequence). CDR3 length: 16 residues.